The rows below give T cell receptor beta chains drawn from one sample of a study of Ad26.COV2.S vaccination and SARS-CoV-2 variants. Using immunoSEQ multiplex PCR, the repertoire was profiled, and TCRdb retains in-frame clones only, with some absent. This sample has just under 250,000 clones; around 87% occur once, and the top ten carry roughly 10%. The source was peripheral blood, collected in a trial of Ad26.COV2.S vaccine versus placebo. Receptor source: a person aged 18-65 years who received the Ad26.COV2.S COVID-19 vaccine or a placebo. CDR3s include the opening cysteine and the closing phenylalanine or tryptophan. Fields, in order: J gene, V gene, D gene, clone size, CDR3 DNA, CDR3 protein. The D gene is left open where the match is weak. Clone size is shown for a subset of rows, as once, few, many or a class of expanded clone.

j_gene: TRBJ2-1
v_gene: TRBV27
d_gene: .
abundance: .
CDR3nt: TGTGCCAGCAGTTTTTGGCGAGGCAGCTACAATGAGCAGTTCTTC
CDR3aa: CASSFWRGSYNEQFF

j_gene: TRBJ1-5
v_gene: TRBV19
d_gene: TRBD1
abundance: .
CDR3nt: TGTGCCAGTAATGTTCAGGGACAGACAAATCAGCCCCAGCATTTT
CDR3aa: CASNVQGQTNQPQHF

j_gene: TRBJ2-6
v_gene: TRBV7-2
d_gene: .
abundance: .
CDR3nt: TGTGCCAGCGACAGTTCTTCTGGGGCCAACGTCCTGACTTTC
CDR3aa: CASDSSSGANVLTF

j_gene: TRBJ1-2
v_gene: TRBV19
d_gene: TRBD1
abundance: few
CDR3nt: TGTGCCAGTAGGGGACAGGGGGCCTATGGCTACACCTTC
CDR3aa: CASRGQGAYGYTF

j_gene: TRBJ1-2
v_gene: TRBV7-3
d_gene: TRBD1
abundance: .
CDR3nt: TGTGCCAGCAGCCCCGCAGGGGGTCTTGGCTACACCTTC
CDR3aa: CASSPAGGLGYTF

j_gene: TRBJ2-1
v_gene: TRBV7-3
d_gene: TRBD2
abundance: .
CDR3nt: TGTGCCAGCAGCCCCACGAGTAGCGGGGGGCTCAATGAGCAGTTCTTC
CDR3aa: CASSPTSSGGLNEQFF

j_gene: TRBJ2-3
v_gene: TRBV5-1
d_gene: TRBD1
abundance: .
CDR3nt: TGCGCCAGCAGCTTTGGGACAGGGGGCGCAGATACGCAGTATTTT
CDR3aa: CASSFGTGGADTQYF

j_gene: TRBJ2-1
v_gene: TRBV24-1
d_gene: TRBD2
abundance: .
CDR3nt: TGTGCCACCAGTGATACGGATAGCGGGAGAAATGAGCAGTTCTTC
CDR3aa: CATSDTDSGRNEQFF

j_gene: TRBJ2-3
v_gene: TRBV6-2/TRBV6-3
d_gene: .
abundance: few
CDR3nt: TGTGCCAGCAGTTCGGGACATCACACAGATACGCAGTATTTT
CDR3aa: CASSSGHHTDTQYF

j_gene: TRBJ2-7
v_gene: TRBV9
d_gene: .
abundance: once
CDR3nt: TGTGCCAGCAGCGTATCGCCACAGGGTTACGAGCAGTACTTC
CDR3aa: CASSVSPQGYEQYF

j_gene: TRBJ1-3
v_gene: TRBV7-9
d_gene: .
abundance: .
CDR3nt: TGTGCCAGCAGCCCGGGCGCCTCTGGAAACACCATATATTTT
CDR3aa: CASSPGASGNTIYF

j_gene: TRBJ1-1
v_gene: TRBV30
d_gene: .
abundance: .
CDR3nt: TGTGCCTGGAGTTCTCTAGACTTGGGCACTGAAGCTTTCTTT
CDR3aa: CAWSSLDLGTEAFF

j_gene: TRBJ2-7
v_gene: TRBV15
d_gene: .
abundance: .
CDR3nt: TGTGCCACCAGCAGAGATCAGTACGAGCAGTACTTC
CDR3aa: CATSRDQYEQYF

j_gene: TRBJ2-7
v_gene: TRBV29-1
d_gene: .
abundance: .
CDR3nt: TGCAGCGTATCTCCTACCGGTTACTCCGGGTACGAGCAGTACTTC
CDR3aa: CSVSPTGYSGYEQYF